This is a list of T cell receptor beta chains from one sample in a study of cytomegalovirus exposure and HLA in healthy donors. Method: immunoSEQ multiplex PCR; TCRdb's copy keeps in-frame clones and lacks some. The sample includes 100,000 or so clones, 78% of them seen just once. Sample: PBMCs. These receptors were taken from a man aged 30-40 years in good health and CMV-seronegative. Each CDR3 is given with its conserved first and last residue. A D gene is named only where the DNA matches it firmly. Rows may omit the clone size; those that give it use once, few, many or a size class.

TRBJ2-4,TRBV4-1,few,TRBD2,TGCGCCAGCAGCCAGCTAGCGGGGGGTAAAAACATTCAGTACTTC,CASSQLAGGKNIQYF
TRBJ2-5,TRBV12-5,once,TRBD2,TGTGCTAGTGGGCTGGGGGGGCAAGAGACCCAGTACTTC,CASGLGGQETQYF
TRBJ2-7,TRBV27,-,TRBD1,TGTGCCAGCAGTCCGACAGGGAGTTTCTACGAGCAGTACTTC,CASSPTGSFYEQYF
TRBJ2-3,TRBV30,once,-,TGTGCCTGGACCGGCGTAGGGGCCGTAGATACGCAGTATTTT,CAWTGVGAVDTQYF
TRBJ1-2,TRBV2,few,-,TGTGCCAGCAGGGAAGCTGGGGGGAGTAGCACCTTC,CASREAGGSSTF
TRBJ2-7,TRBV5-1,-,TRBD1,TGCGCCAGCAGCAGGGACAGTGCCGAGCAGTACTTC,CASSRDSAEQYF
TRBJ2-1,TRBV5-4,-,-,TGTGCCAGCAGCTCGATCGAGTACAATGAGCAGTTCTTC,CASSSIEYNEQFF
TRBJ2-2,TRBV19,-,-,TGTGCCAGTAGTTCCCTCCAGGGAACCAACACCGGGGAGCTGTTTTTT,CASSSLQGTNTGELFF
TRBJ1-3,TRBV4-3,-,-,TGCGCCAGCAGCCCTATGGAGTTTTTGACTGGAAACACCATATATTTT,CASSPMEFLTGNTIYF
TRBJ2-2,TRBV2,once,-,TGTGCCAGCAGTGCCCTACAGGGTCCCGGGGAGCTGTTTTTT,CASSALQGPGELFF
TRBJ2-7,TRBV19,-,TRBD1,TGTGCCAGTAGTGGCCGGGACAGCCACGAGCAGTACTTC,CASSGRDSHEQYF
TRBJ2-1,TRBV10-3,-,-,TGTGCCATCAGTGAGTCGAAAAGGGGCAATGAGCAGTTCTTC,CAISESKRGNEQFF
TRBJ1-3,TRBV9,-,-,TGTGCCAGCAGCTCAGTCTTCAGGGACTCTGGAAACACCATATATTTT,CASSSVFRDSGNTIYF
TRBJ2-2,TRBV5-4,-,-,TGTGCCAGCAGCTTTTGGGGAGCGAACACCGGGGAGCTGTTTTTT,CASSFWGANTGELFF
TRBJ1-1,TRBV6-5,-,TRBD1,TGTGCCAGCAGCCTACAGGGGGCGTTGAACACTGAAGCTTTCTTT,CASSLQGALNTEAFF
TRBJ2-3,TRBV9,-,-,TGTGCCAGCAGCGCCGGGACTCTGACCACAGATACGCAGTATTTT,CASSAGTLTTDTQYF
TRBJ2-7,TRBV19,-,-,TGTGCCAGTAGTATGGCCGACAGAGGCGGCTACGAGCAGTACTTC,CASSMADRGGYEQYF
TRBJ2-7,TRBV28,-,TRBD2,TGTGCCAGCAGGCGGGAGATCGTCTACGAGCAGTACTTC,CASRREIVYEQYF
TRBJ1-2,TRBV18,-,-,TGTGCCAGCTCACTCAACGCGCCCCGCTATCCCTATGGCTACACCTTC,CASSLNAPRYPYGYTF
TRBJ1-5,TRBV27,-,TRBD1,TGTGCCAGCAGTTCCTCCGACAGGGTAGATCCCCAGCATTTT,CASSSSDRVDPQHF
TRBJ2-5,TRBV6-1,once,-,TGTGCCAGCAGTGCACGGGAGACACGTCAAGAGACCCAGTACTTC,CASSARETRQETQYF
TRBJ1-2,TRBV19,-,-,TGTGCCAGTAGAATCTCGCCCCTCGGGGGATCTAACTATGGCTACACCTTC,CASRISPLGGSNYGYTF
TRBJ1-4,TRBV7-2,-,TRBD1,TGTGCCAGCAGCTACACCGGGACAGGGAATGAAAAACTGTTTTTT,CASSYTGTGNEKLFF
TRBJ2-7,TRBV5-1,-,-,TGCGCCAGCAGCACACAGGGTTCCTACGAGCAGTACTTC,CASSTQGSYEQYF
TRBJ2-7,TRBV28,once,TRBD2,TGTGCCAGCGGGACCCTCGGCCATCGGGGGACTAGCGGGAGTGACGAGCAGTACTTC,CASGTLGHRGTSGSDEQYF
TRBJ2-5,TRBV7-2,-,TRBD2,TGTGCCAGCAGCTTAGGCGTTCGGGAGGCGGGGTCCCAGTACTTC,CASSLGVREAGSQYF
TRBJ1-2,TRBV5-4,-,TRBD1,TGTGCCAGCAGCTTGGATATGTCGGACAGGGATTGGGAGACCTATGGCTACACCTTC,CASSLDMSDRDWETYGYTF
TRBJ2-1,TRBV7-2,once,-,TGTGCCAGCAGCTTAGGCGCCGGGATCTACAATGAGCAGTTCTTC,CASSLGAGIYNEQFF
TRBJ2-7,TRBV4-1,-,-,TGCGCCAGCAGCCAAGAGGGCTCCGGACACTACGAGCAGTACTTC,CASSQEGSGHYEQYF
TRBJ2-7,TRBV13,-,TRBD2,TGTGCCAGCAGCTTAATGGGACTAGCGGGGGGGATCTCCTACGAGCAGTACTTC,CASSLMGLAGGISYEQYF
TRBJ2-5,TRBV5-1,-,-,TGCGCCAGCAGCCTATCCATCGCGGTAGAGACCCAGTACTTC,CASSLSIAVETQYF
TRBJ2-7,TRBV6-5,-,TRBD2,TGTGCCAGCACCGCCTCCGGGAGGTCCGAGCAGTACTTC,CASTASGRSEQYF
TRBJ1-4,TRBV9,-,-,TGTGCCAGCAGCCCGAGTGGGGTAGGGGAGGGTGAAAAACTGTTTTTT,CASSPSGVGEGEKLFF
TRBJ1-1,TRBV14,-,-,TGTGCCAGCAGGCGGACAGCGGACACTGAAGCTTTCTTT,CASRRTADTEAFF
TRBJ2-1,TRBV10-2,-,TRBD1,TGCGCCAGCAGTGGAGGGGGGACAGGATTCTACAATGAGCAGTTCTTC,CASSGGGTGFYNEQFF
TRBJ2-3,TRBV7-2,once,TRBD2,TGTGCCAGCAGCCCGCAAGCGGGGGGGCGCACAGATACGCAGTATTTT,CASSPQAGGRTDTQYF
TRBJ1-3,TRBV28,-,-,TGTGCCAGCAGCTCGACCGGGGGAAGCTCTGGAAACACCATATATTTT,CASSSTGGSSGNTIYF
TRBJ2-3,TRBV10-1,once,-,TGCGCCAGCAGTGAGTCAGGGGCCGGTTCAACAGATACGCAGTATTTT,CASSESGAGSTDTQYF